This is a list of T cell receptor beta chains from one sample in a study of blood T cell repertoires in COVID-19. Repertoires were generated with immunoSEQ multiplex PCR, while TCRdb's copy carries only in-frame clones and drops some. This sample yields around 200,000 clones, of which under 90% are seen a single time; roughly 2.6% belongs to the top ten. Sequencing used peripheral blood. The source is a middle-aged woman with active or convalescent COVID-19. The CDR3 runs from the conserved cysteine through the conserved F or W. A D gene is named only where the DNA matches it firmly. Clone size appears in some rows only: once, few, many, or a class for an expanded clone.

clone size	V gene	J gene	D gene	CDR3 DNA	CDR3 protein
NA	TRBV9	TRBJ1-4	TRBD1	TGTGCCAGCAGCACCCCGGGACAGGGCGAAAAACTGTTTTTT	CASSTPGQGEKLFF
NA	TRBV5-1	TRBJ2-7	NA	TGCGCCAGCAGCTTGAGCGAGTCGGTGGTGAGTCGCGAGCAGTACTTC	CASSLSESVVSREQYF
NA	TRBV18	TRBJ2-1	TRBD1	TGTGCCAGCTCACCACCGGGTTGGACAGGGGAGGTGAATGAGCAGTTCTTC	CASSPPGWTGEVNEQFF
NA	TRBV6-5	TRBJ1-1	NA	TGTGCCAGCAGTCTCACAGGGCCCACTGAAGCTTTCTTT	CASSLTGPTEAFF
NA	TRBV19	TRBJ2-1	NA	TGTGCCAGTAGTCGGGACAATTACAATGAGCAGTTCTTC	CASSRDNYNEQFF
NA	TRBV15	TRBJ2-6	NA	TGTGCCACCCGGAGCTCTGGGGCCAACGTCCTGACTTTC	CATRSSGANVLTF
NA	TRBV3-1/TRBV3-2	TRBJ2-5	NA	TGTGCCAGCGGAGGCAGAAGTTGGGAGACCCAGTACTTC	CASGGRSWETQYF
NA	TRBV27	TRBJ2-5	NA	TGTGCCAGCAGTTCCTGGGGGCGGGAGATTCAAGAGACCCAGTACTTC	CASSSWGREIQETQYF
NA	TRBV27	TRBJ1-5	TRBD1	TGTGCCAGCAGTTCGGGGACAGGGGGGAAACAGCCCCAGCATTTT	CASSSGTGGKQPQHF
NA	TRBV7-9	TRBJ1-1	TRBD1	TGTGCCAGCACCGAGTACAGGGGGCCAACTGAAGCTTTCTTT	CASTEYRGPTEAFF
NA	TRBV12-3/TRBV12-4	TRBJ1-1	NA	TGTGCCAGCACCCCCAGGGTGAACACTGAAGCTTTCTTT	CASTPRVNTEAFF
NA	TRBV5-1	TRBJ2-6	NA	TGCGCCAGCAGTTCTAATCCTGGGGCCAACGTCCTGACTTTC	CASSSNPGANVLTF
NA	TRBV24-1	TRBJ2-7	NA	TGTGCCACCAGTGATTCGTCGACAGGTACATCCTACGAGCAGTACTTC	CATSDSSTGTSYEQYF
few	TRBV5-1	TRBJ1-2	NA	TGCGCCAGCAGCTTGCCTAGGTTTACTAACTATGGCTACACCTTC	CASSLPRFTNYGYTF
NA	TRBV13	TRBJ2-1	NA	TGTGCCAGCAGCTCTGACATTAGCTCCTACAATGAGCAGTTCTTC	CASSSDISSYNEQFF
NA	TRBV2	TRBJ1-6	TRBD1	TGTGCCACCGGTCGGGAGGGGGCAAGCTCACCCCTCCACTTT	CATGREGASSPLHF
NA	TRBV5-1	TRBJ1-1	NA	TGCGCCCGCAGCTTGGGCGGGGGGGATAGCACTGAAGCTTTCTTT	CARSLGGGDSTEAFF
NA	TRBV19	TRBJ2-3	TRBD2	TGTGCCAGTAGTTCCCCCTGGACTAGCGGACGCACAGATACGCAGTATTTT	CASSSPWTSGRTDTQYF
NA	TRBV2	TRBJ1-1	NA	TGTGCCAGCATTTACAGGGTTAAGGACACTGAAGCTTTCTTT	CASIYRVKDTEAFF
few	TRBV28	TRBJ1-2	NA	TGTGCCAGCAAAGGGGGGGCAAGGTATGGCTACACCTTC	CASKGGARYGYTF
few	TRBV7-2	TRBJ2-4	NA	TGTGCCAGCAGCTTAGCTGCAGGGTACATTCAGTACTTC	CASSLAAGYIQYF
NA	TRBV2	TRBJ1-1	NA	TGTGCCAGCGGCTCCGACTTGAACACTGAAGCTTTCTTT	CASGSDLNTEAFF
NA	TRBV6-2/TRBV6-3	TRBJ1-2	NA	TGTGCCAGCAGTTACTCGGTTCCAGGGGCCCCGTATGGCTACACCTTC	CASSYSVPGAPYGYTF
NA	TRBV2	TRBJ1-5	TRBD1	TGTGCCAGCAGTCGGACAGGGGTGGGTTATCAGCCCCAGCATTTT	CASSRTGVGYQPQHF
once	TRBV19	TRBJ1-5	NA	TGTGCCAGCGAAGACAGTAGCAATCAGCCCCAGCATTTT	CASEDSSNQPQHF
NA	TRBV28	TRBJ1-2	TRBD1	TGTGCCGCGGAGACAGGGGTGGGCTATGGCTACACCTTC	CAAETGVGYGYTF
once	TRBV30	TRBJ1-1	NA	TGTGCCTGGAGTGCTGCGCTTCTGAACACTGAAGCTTTCTTT	CAWSAALLNTEAFF
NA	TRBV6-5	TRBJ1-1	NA	TGTGCCAGCAGTATGCAGGGTGCCACTGAAGCTTTCTTT	CASSMQGATEAFF
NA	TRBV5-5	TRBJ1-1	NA	TGTGCCAGCAGCTTGGTTCGACAGATGAACACTGAAGCTTTCTTT	CASSLVRQMNTEAFF
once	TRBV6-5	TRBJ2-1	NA	TGTGCCAGCAGAGGACAGTACAATGAGCAGTTCTTC	CASRGQYNEQFF
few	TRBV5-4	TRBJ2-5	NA	TGTGCCAGCAGCTTGACGACGGGGGGCGGGGAGACCCAGTACTTC	CASSLTTGGGETQYF
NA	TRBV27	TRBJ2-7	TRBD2	TGTGCCAGCAGGCAACTAGCGGGAGATATCTACGAGCAGTACTTC	CASRQLAGDIYEQYF